The 10 T cell receptor beta chains presented below share a single source sample, sequenced in a study of T cells in Graves' hyperthyroidism and ophthalmopathy. Template material for amplifying TCR beta CDR3 regions consisted of RNA transcripts. Initially, a first-round RT-PCR of the TCR CDR3 employed the HTBI primer set. TCRdb used MiXCR to reprocess the multiplex PCR reads, holding one entry per CDR3 protein. This table has around 540,000 distinct CDR3 sequences, around 42% appearing once. The specimen was peripheral blood or thyroid tissue (not recorded which). These receptors all stem from a woman between 18 and 29 years old with Graves' hyperthyroidism.

This clonotype has only a few counts. This sequence joins TRBV5-5 and TRBJ1-2; D is unclear. V lost 5 bases, J lost 7 bases, and 21 bases lay in between. The CDR3 has 15 amino acids. The germline CDR1 and CDR2 sequences are SGHKS and YYEKEE (reference sequence). CDR3 region: CASSPGPMVLLGYTF. The CDR3 coding sequence is TGTGCCAGCAGTCCCGGCCCAATGGTTCTTCTTGGCTACACCTTC.

This rearrangement joins TRBV11-2 to TRBJ1-2; D uncertain. With 7 bases removed from V and 4 bases from J, the gap between germline ends came to 19 bases. Germline CDR1 and CDR2: SGHAT and FQNNGV. CDR3 length: 15 residues. The CDR3 coding sequence is TGTGCCAGCACACAAAGAGTAGGAACTCTCTATGGCTACACCTTC. Translation: CASTQRVGTLYGYTF.

This clonotype was seen a few times. This chain links TRBV7-2 with TRBJ2-5; 10 nucleotides line up with TRBD1. Trimming cost V 5 bases and J 4 bases; bases outside gene matches: 10. The CDR3 spans 16 residues. Germline V gene data show CDR1 as SGHTA and CDR2 as FQGNSA. Here the CDR3 DNA reads TGTGCCAGCAGCCCGCTGTGGACAGGGGGACGAGAGACCCAGTACTTC. Translating gives CASSPLWTGGRETQYF.

This chain joins TRBV25-1 and TRBJ1-5, with 7 bases matching TRBD1. The CDR3 has 14 amino acids. Germline assignment: CDR1 MGHDK and CDR2 SYGVNS. Trimming took 5 bases from V and 6 from J; bases not matched to a gene: 7. The CDR3 DNA follows: TGTGCCAGCAGTAACCACCAGGGGGTTCAGCCCCAGCATTTT. Translation: CASSNHQGVQPQHF.

This clonotype was recorded many times. At one end, the junction sequence differs from germline, possibly due to a read error. The chain recombines TRBV7-9 with TRBJ1-2, with D hard to call. Germline V lookup: CDR1 SEHNR, CDR2 FQNEAQ (reference sequence). There are 13 residues in the CDR3. The CDR3, as DNA: TGCGCCAGCAGCCCGCCGGGTCGGTATGGCTACACCTTC. The encoded protein is CASSPPGRYGYTF. The full variable domain, in which reference TRBV7-9 and TRBJ1-2 provide the parts outside the CDR3, is DTGVSQNPRHKITKRGQNVTFRCDPISEHNRLYWYRQTLGQGPEFLTYFQNEAQLEKSRLLSDRFSAERPKGSFSTLEIQRTEQGDSAMYLCASSPPGRYGYTFGSGTRLTVV.

This clonotype was seen a few times. V is TRBV12-3 or TRBV12-4 and J is TRBJ1-2; 9 bases line up with TRBD1. The CDR3 loop spans 14 amino acids. The V gene end was trimmed by 6 bases and the J gene end by 8 bases; junction bases not matched to a gene: 10. The CDR3 region is CASSYTGTGIGYTF. The CDR3 bases are TGTGCCAGCAGCTATACCGGGACAGGGATCGGCTACACCTTC.

This chain uses TRBV24-1 with TRBJ1-1; perhaps TRBD1 as D (5 bases). V lost 4 bases and J lost 2, with 10 bases in between. The length of the CDR3 is 14 residues. Germline values: CDR1 KGHDR, CDR2 SFDVKD. The CDR3 DNA is TGTGCCACCAGTGACGGGACGGTAAACACTGAAGCTTTCTTT. This translates into CATSDGTVNTEAFF.

To note about this clonotype: Mismatch with germline at one junction end may stem from a read error. The chain joins TRBV7-2 to TRBJ2-7, with 7 bases fitting TRBD1. Germline lookup yields CDR1 SGHTA and CDR2 FQGNSA. This CDR3 has 15 amino acids. CDR3 loop: CASSQGDRATYEQYF. The CDR3, as DNA: TGCGCCAGCAGCCAAGGAGACAGGGCGACCTACGAGCAGTACTTC.

The rearrangement joins TRBV15 to TRBJ2-2, with TRBD1 matching 9 bases. The CDR3 consists of 15 residues. Germline V lookup: CDR1 LNHNV, CDR2 YYDKDF (reference sequence). J gave up 1 base and V 6 bases, and 3 bases lay outside the gene matches. The CDR3: CATRADRGNTGELFF. The CDR3 DNA sequence: TGTGCCACCAGGGCGGACAGGGGGAACACCGGGGAGCTGTTTTTT.

The sample holds a few counts of this clonotype. The chain couples TRBV7-9 to TRBJ1-5; D is ambiguous. Per germline, CDR1 SEHNR and CDR2 FQNEAQ (reference sequence). CDR3 length equals 13 residues. The V gene lost 5 bases and the J gene lost 7 bases, with 12 bases spanning the gap. The DNA for the CDR3 is TGTGCCAGCAGCCAAGATAGGGAACAGCCCCAGCATTTT. As protein: CASSQDREQPQHF.